A single sample is the source of the 23 T cell receptor beta chains below, sequenced in a study of regulatory T cells in long-lasting Graves disease. The time point: newly diagnosed GD, antithyroid drugs for less than 3 months. PBMC-extracted RNA yielded the TCR library. Arm-PCR of CDR3 regions and iRepertoire HTBI primers were the basis on which TCR beta libraries were built. In TCRdb, the multiplex PCR reads were re-called with MiXCR into one record per CDR3 protein. Seen here are about 240,000 distinct CDR3 sequences, 20% to 25% observed once, and the top ten hold approximately 15%. The source was peripheral blood mononuclear cells (PBMCs), collected at new diagnosis, from a patient treated with antithyroid drugs. The receptors were gathered from a female donor with Graves disease.

There are many counts of this clonotype. The chain uses TRBV16 and TRBJ2-7; TRBD2 is a possible D gene (6 bases). V was clipped by 1 base and J by 0 bases, with 10 bases between them. The CDR3 runs to 15 residues. Germline V CDR1 and CDR2: KGHSY, FQNENV. CDR3: CASSQYRESSYEQYF. CDR3 coding DNA: TGTGCCAGCAGCCAATATCGGGAGAGCTCCTACGAGCAGTACTTC. Supplemented by reference TRBV16 and TRBJ2-7, the full variable domain reads GEEVAQTPKHLVRGEGQKAKLYCAPIKGHSYVFWYQQVLKNEFKFLISFQNENVFDETGMPKERFSAKCLPNSPCSLEIQATKLEDSAVYFCASSQYRESSYEQYFGPGTRLTVT.

A few counts support this clonotype. The gene calls are TRBV27 and TRBJ1-2, with 10 positions matching TRBD1. Germline loops: CDR1 MNHEY, CDR2 SMNVEV (reference sequence). The CDR3 has 16 amino acids. J was trimmed by 3 bases and V by 1 base; bases with no gene match: 5. The CDR3 loop is CASSLFGQGGDYGYTF. Here the CDR3 DNA reads TGTGCCAGCAGTTTATTCGGACAGGGGGGAGACTATGGCTACACCTTC.

Worth noting for this clonotype: This likely reflects a read error, since a far larger clone is one base away. CDR3 nucleotide sequence: TGTGCCAGCAGCCCGGACAGGAGCTCCTACAATGAGCAGTTCTTC. Protein product: CASSPDRSSYNEQFF. The rearrangement uses TRBV7-3 and TRBJ2-1, with 7 bases aligning to TRBD1. CDR1 SGHTA and CDR2 FQGTGA come from the germline V gene. V lost 5 bases to trimming and J lost 0 bases; unmatched junction nucleotides: 4. This CDR3 spans 15 amino acids.

This clonotype has a handful of counts. V usage is TRBV10-2 and J usage is TRBJ1-5; 10 bases fit TRBD1. The CDR3 is 16 residues long. The junction had 7 bases not matched to a gene; V was cut back by 7 bases and J by 1 base. Germline lookup yields CDR1 WSHSY and CDR2 SAAADI. The CDR3 spells CASNRQGAGSNQPQHF. DNA for the CDR3: TGCGCCAGCAATAGACAGGGGGCCGGAAGCAATCAGCCCCAGCATTTT.

The chain uses TRBV20-1 and TRBJ2-3; 11 nucleotides line up with TRBD2. The J segment lost 4 bases and the V segment lost 5 bases, leaving 5 bases of the junction unmatched. CDR3 length: 14 amino acids. Germline CDR1 is DFQATT and CDR2 is SNEGSKA (reference sequence). In DNA form, the CDR3 reads TGCAGTGCTGGGTCTAGCGGGAGGTCAGATACGCAGTATTTT. It codes for CSAGSSGRSDTQYF.

This clonotype was counted many times. The V call is TRBV4-1, the J call TRBJ1-1; 8 bases line up with TRBD1. Germline CDR1 is MGHRA and CDR2 is YSYEKL. The CDR3 is 14 amino acids. Unmatched junction bases numbered 4, after V lost 4 bases and J lost 3 bases. The CDR3 reads CASSLRTGHTEAFF. The CDR3 nucleotides read TGCGCCAGCAGCCTTAGGACAGGGCACACTGAAGCTTTCTTT.

This clonotype appeared many times. The J gene is TRBJ2-1, the V gene TRBV20-1; 11 bases map to TRBD2. CDR1 and CDR2 from the germline V gene are DFQATT and SNEGSKA (reference sequence). Losses at the gene ends were 6 bases for V and 5 bases for J; bases not matched to a gene: 9. The CDR3 runs to 15 residues. CDR3: CSAQTGLAEHNEQFF. The CDR3 nucleotides read TGCAGTGCCCAGACGGGACTAGCGGAACACAATGAGCAGTTCTTC.

This clonotype was observed many times. CDR3 nucleotide sequence: TGTGCCAGCAGCTCCCGGGTAGGGGAGCGGGAGACCCAGTACTTC. Its translation: CASSSRVGERETQYF. J is TRBJ2-5 and V is TRBV7-2; possibly TRBD1 or TRBD2 for D (5 bases each). Germline CDR1 SGHTA, CDR2 FQGNSA. This CDR3 has 15 residues. The germline V and J ends were trimmed by 4 bases and 5 bases, with 17 bases remaining between them.

At least ten counts were recorded for this clonotype. The J gene is TRBJ1-2, the V gene TRBV20-1; maybe TRBD1 (5 bases). CDR1 is DFQATT and CDR2 is SNEGSKA in the germline V gene (reference sequence). CDR3 size: 14 residues. V lost 6 bases and J 6 bases, leaving 20 bases between the germline ends. The CDR3 loop reads CSAPGTGIRDGYTF. In nucleotides, the CDR3 is TGCAGTGCCCCAGGGACCGGGATTCGGGATGGCTACACCTTC.

Many counts were recorded for this clonotype. This chain's CDR3 is CASSLGGGEGTDTQYF. CDR3 DNA sequence: TGTGCCAGCAGCCTCGGGGGGGGAGAGGGCACAGATACGCAGTATTTT. The genes are TRBV7-3 and TRBJ2-3; 8 bases map to TRBD2. CDR1 SGHTA and CDR2 FQGTGA come from the germline V gene. This CDR3 is built from 16 residues. The trim removed 5 bases at V and 1 base at J, leaving 8 bases unmatched.

This clonotype was found many times. The chain joins TRBV12-3 or TRBV12-4 to TRBJ2-3; no reliable D call. V shed 7 bases and J shed 4 bases, with 15 bases lying between them. The CDR3 is 14 amino acids. The CDR3 DNA follows: TGTGCCAGCATAAGCCGGAGTGGTTCAGATACGCAGTATTTT. It codes for CASISRSGSDTQYF.

This clonotype was observed a handful of times. Given a much more abundant clone one base away, this may be a read error. The rearrangement links TRBV2 to TRBJ1-6, with D maybe TRBD1 (5 bases). The CDR3 covers 14 residues. From germline, CDR1 is SNHLY and CDR2 FYNNEI. CDR3 in DNA: TGTGTCAGCGAGGGGTGGGGATATAATTCACCCCTCCACTTT. It specifies CVSEGWGYNSPLHF.

DNA of the CDR3: TGTGCCAGCAGCCAACCGGCTACAGGGGGCGCGAGTCAGCCCCAGCATTTT. Amino acid sequence: CASSQPATGGASQPQHF. V gene TRBV6-1 combines with J gene TRBJ1-5, with 9 positions matching TRBD1. V lost 6 bases to trimming and J lost 6 bases; unmatched junction nucleotides: 15. The germline CDR1 and CDR2 sequences are MNHNS and SASEGT. This CDR3 comprises 17 residues.

This clonotype was counted at least ten times. The J gene is TRBJ2-3, the V gene TRBV5-1; D is unresolved. The CDR3 is 13 amino acids. Per germline, CDR1 SGHRS and CDR2 YFSETQ. The germline V and J ends were trimmed by 2 bases and 3 bases, with 7 bases remaining between them. CDR3 nucleotides: TGCGCCAGCAGCTTCATTGAGACAGATACGCAGTATTTT. Its translation is CASSFIETDTQYF.

A few counts support this clonotype. The chain is built from TRBV5-5 and TRBJ1-4; D perhaps matches TRBD1 (5 bases). The CDR3 contains 14 residues. The germline V gene has CDR1 SGHKS and CDR2 YYEKEE (reference sequence). The V end was cut by 4 bases, the J end by 8 bases, with 15 bases between. CDR3 DNA: TGTGCCAGCAGCGCGGGGGACCAGGTAGAAAAACTGTTTTTT. This encodes CASSAGDQVEKLFF.

The chain combines TRBV2 with TRBJ2-3; TRBD1 matches 9 bases. Trimming cost V 4 bases and J 2 bases; bases outside gene matches: 7. The V gene's germline CDR1 is SNHLY and CDR2 FYNNEI. This CDR3 has 16 amino acids. CDR3 residues: CASSVRDRVDTDTQYF. The CDR3 DNA is TGTGCCAGCAGTGTCCGGGACAGGGTAGACACAGATACGCAGTATTTT.

This chain uses TRBV20-1 with TRBJ2-7; the match to TRBD1 covers 10 bases. The CDR3 length is 14 residues. Germline V gene lookup returns CDR1 DFQATT and CDR2 SNEGSKA (reference sequence). CDR3 in DNA: TGCAGCGTTACCCCCGGGACAGGGGCCTACGAGCAGTACTTC. The encoded protein is CSVTPGTGAYEQYF.

This clonotype was seen repeatedly, ten times or more. The chain couples TRBV18 to TRBJ1-1; D uncertain. There are 15 residues in the CDR3. V was trimmed by 2 bases and J by 2 bases, leaving 12 bases between them. Germline CDR1 and CDR2: KGHSH and LQKENI. As DNA, the CDR3 is TGTGCCAGCTCACCAGGCCCGACACGTAACACTGAAGCTTTCTTT. This gives the protein CASSPGPTRNTEAFF.

V is TRBV12-5 and J is TRBJ2-7; the D call may be TRBD1 or TRBD2 (5 bases each). The CDR3 sequence is 15 residues long. CDR1 is LGHNT, CDR2 FRNRAP, per germline. V was pared by 3 bases and J by 4 bases, with 16 bases between. CDR3 region: CASGFRPGRRYEQYF. The DNA of the CDR3 is TGTGCTAGTGGTTTCAGGCCAGGGAGAAGATACGAGCAGTACTTC.

Comment on this clonotype: Since a far larger clone is one base different, this is likely a read error. The rearrangement links TRBV5-5 to TRBJ2-3; TRBD1 agrees at 12 bases. V trimming: 7 bases; J trimming: 6 bases; junction bases outside the gene matches: 12. The CDR3 is 16 residues long. Looked up from germline, CDR1 is SGHKS and CDR2 is YYEKEE (reference sequence). The DNA for the CDR3 is TGTGCCAGCTGCCGCGGGACAGGGGGCTTTAGGGATACGCAGTATTTT. It codes for CASCRGTGGFRDTQYF.

The chain carries TRBV20-1 and TRBJ2-5, with 8 bases matching TRBD2. The germline V gene has CDR1 DFQATT and CDR2 SNEGSKA (reference sequence). V lost 2 bases to trimming and J lost 5 bases; unmatched junction nucleotides: 13. The CDR3 totals 16 residues. This CDR3 is CSARLMGVSGGETQYF. CDR3 sequence (DNA): TGCAGTGCTAGACTAATGGGCGTATCGGGGGGGGAGACCCAGTACTTC.

This clonotype was seen a few times. For the CDR3, the DNA is TGTGCCACTGAACCGGGACTAGCGCACCAAGAGACCCAGTACTTC. This translates into CATEPGLAHQETQYF. V usage is TRBV19 and J usage is TRBJ2-5; 10 bases fit TRBD2. This CDR3 comprises 15 residues. Germline V lookup: CDR1 LNHDA, CDR2 SQIVND (reference sequence). V lost 10 bases, J lost 0 bases, and 8 bases stayed unmatched.

This clonotype was picked up a small number of times. Mismatch with germline at one junction end may stem from a read error. The chain links TRBV5-6 to TRBJ2-3; the D call may be TRBD1 or TRBD2 (5 bases each). CDR3 length equals 14 residues. Germline loops: CDR1 SGHDT, CDR2 YYEEEE. CDR3 nucleotide sequence: TGTGCCAGCAGCCCGGGGAGCCGCACAGGTACGCAGTATTTT. Protein product: CASSPGSRTGTQYF.